This T cell receptor beta chain was sequenced in a study of radiotherapy plus CTLA-4 blockade in lung cancer. Overall study context: Objective responses arose in roughly 17% of patients, and 25% to 35% experienced disease control. Study-wide results and caveats: In blood, TCR clones derived from the tumor expanded after radiotherapy plus ipilimumab.

The method was immunoSEQ multiplex PCR; TCRdb's version includes in-frame clones alone and lacks a portion of them. The sample consists of around 86,000 clones, roughly four fifths of them appearing once. This clone appeared a single time. Antigen specificity is unknown. Germline loops: CDR1 SGHRS, CDR2 YFSETQ. The V end lost 4 bases, the J end lost 0 bases, and 10 bases lay between the germline ends. The CDR3 consists of 14 residues. The study gave focal radiation plus ipilimumab CTLA-4 blockade to patients with chemo-refractory metastatic non-small-cell lung cancer. The chain employs TRBV5-1 and TRBJ1-1; no clear D gene. The TCR originated in a human donor with non-small cell lung cancer who had stable disease on radiotherapy plus ipilimumab. The specimen comprised peripheral blood, sampled from a patient treated with radiotherapy plus ipilimumab. CDR3 protein: CASSPSSMNTEAFF. Here the CDR3 DNA reads TGCGCCAGCAGCCCGTCGTCTATGAACACTGAAGCTTTCTTT.